One and the same sample provided the 17 T cell receptor beta chains below, sequenced in a study of T cell repertoires in cytomegalovirus infection (dated by TCRdb to the late 2010s). Their specific antigens are unknown. Sequencing was performed on an Illumina HiSeq 1500. The public reads were run again by TCRdb, first through fastp at Q25 and then through MiXCR, and only productive beta chains were kept. Rows with one shared CDR3 protein collapse into an entry with the most common genes and DNA. The sample table contains about 85,000 distinct CDR3 sequences; only one count was recorded for approximately 46% of them. Jointly, the top ten make up over 90% of the sample. What this sample's treatment or condition label stands for: in vitro stimulation with specific CMV peptide epitopes to enrich CMV-specific T cells. Sample: CD8+ T cells from cultured PBMCs, taken from culture after CMV antigen stimulation. The receptors shown here come from a human donor in good health (CMV status not recorded). Some clones in this sample may be carry-over from other donors' samples.

The V gene is TRBV9, the J gene TRBJ2-1, with 8 bases identical to TRBD2. With V trimmed by 4 bases and J by 10 bases, 10 bases remained unmatched. The length of the CDR3 is 14 residues. Germline CDR1 is SGDLS and CDR2 is YYNGEE. For the CDR3, the DNA is TGTGCCAGCAGCCCTTCGGGGGGGCCCGGAGAGCAGTTCTTC. As protein: CASSPSGGPGEQFF.

The chain is built from TRBV27 and TRBJ1-1, with D possibly TRBD1 on 5 matching bases. Germline V gene lookup returns CDR1 MNHEY and CDR2 SMNVEV (reference sequence). The CDR3 consists of 15 residues. Trimming cost V 4 bases and J 0 bases, with 12 bases left between them. CDR3 residues: CASSSPTAMNTEAFF. CDR3 DNA sequence: TGTGCCAGCAGTTCACCGACAGCGATGAACACTGAAGCTTTCTTT.

The chain employs TRBV7-8 and TRBJ2-5; D possibly corresponds to TRBD2 (6 bases). The V end lost 5 bases, the J end lost 2 bases, and 18 bases lay between the germline ends. Germline CDR1 and CDR2: SGHVS and FQNEAQ. CDR3 length: 16 amino acids. CDR3 in amino acids: CASSRPMEGLQETQYF. CDR3 coding DNA: TGTGCCAGCAGCCGACCAATGGAGGGCCTGCAAGAGACCCAGTACTTC.

The rearrangement uses TRBV28 and TRBJ1-1, with a weak D call TRBD1 (5 bases). V lost 6 bases to trimming and J lost 10 bases, with 15 bases between them. The CDR3 is made up of 12 amino acids. Germline CDR1 is MDHEN and CDR2 is SYDVKM. In DNA, the CDR3 is TGTGCCAGCAGACCACGGGGGGGTAGAGCTTTCTTT. Its protein product is CASRPRGGRAFF.

This clonotype was detected a few times. V is TRBV14 and J is TRBJ2-7, with a possible D match to TRBD2 (5 bases). Between the trimmed V and J ends, which lost 0 bases and 10 bases, there was a span of 16 bases. The CDR3 contains 14 residues. Germline values: CDR1 SGHDN, CDR2 FVKESK. CDR3 in amino acids: CASSQDRRETEQYF. CDR3 bases: TGTGCCAGCAGCCAAGATCGAAGGGAGACGGAACAGTACTTC.

The chain couples TRBV27 to TRBJ2-1; 10 bases fit TRBD2. The V gene's germline CDR1 is MNHEY and CDR2 SMNVEV (reference sequence). J was trimmed by 3 bases and V by 5 bases; bases with no gene match: 1. The CDR3 covers 14 residues. This CDR3 is CASSQRGGYNEQFF. The CDR3 DNA reads TGTGCCAGCAGTCAGCGGGGGGGCTACAATGAGCAGTTCTTC.

This clonotype was counted only a few times. The rearrangement joins TRBV5-1 to TRBJ1-5, with D possibly being TRBD1 (6 bases). Germline V lookup: CDR1 SGHRS, CDR2 YFSETQ. This CDR3 is 16 amino acids long. With 0 bases removed from V and 4 bases from J, the gap between germline ends came to 14 bases. CDR3 residues: CASSLEGGLDNQPQHF. The CDR3 coding sequence is TGCGCCAGCAGCTTGGAGGGGGGCCTGGATAATCAGCCCCAGCATTTT.

The rearrangement links TRBV7-2 to TRBJ2-4; D remains ambiguous. Germline lookup yields CDR1 SGHTA and CDR2 FQGNSA. Trimming removed 6 bases from V and 0 bases from J, with 12 bases in between. The CDR3 is made up of 15 amino acids. CDR3: CASRPTTVAKNIQYF. CDR3 DNA: TGTGCCAGCAGACCAACGACCGTAGCCAAAAACATTCAGTACTTC.

A few counts support this clonotype. The chain employs TRBV6-1 and TRBJ1-5; no clear D. The germline CDR1 and CDR2 sequences are MNHNS and SASEGT. V was cut by 7 bases and J by 4 bases, with 14 bases left in between. CDR3 length equals 14 residues. The CDR3 region is CASTYRSGNQPQHF. For the CDR3, the DNA is TGTGCCAGCACCTACCGTTCGGGGAATCAGCCCCAGCATTTT.

This chain uses TRBV6-1 with TRBJ1-5, with D perhaps matching TRBD1 (6 bases). Trimming removed 2 bases from V and 0 bases from J, with 14 bases in between. Germline V gene data show CDR1 as MNHNS and CDR2 as SASEGT. CDR3 length: 17 amino acids. The CDR3: CASSERGRGYSNQPQHF. CDR3 in DNA: TGTGCCAGCAGTGAAAGGGGCAGGGGTTATAGCAATCAGCCCCAGCATTTT.

The table lists this clonotype with a few counts. The CDR3 nucleotides are TGTGCCAGCAGCCCCGCCGGGACCCTTTCCCACAATGAGCAGTTCTTC. Its protein product is CASSPAGTLSHNEQFF. The chain recombines TRBV7-2 with TRBJ2-1; tentatively, D is TRBD1 or TRBD2 (5 bases each). Germline CDR1 SGHTA, CDR2 FQGNSA. The germline V and J ends were trimmed by 5 bases and 5 bases, with 19 bases remaining between them. This CDR3 comprises 16 residues.

The chain is built from TRBV20-1 and TRBJ2-3, with 10 positions matching TRBD2. This CDR3 region has 14 residues. Germline lookup yields CDR1 DFQATT and CDR2 SNEGSKA (reference sequence). After removal of 2 bases from V and 5 bases from J, the junction contained 4 bases not matched to a gene. CDR3 region: CSARPSGGGDTQYF. CDR3 bases: TGCAGTGCTAGACCTAGCGGGGGAGGAGATACGCAGTATTTT.

The chain employs TRBV14 and TRBJ2-2, with a possible D match to TRBD1 (6 bases). Germline V CDR1 and CDR2: SGHDN, FVKESK. V was shortened by 2 bases and J by 4 bases, with 14 bases between the two germline ends. The CDR3 has 16 amino acids. Here the CDR3 reads CASSQFGRGVTGELFF. The CDR3, as DNA: TGTGCCAGCAGCCAATTCGGCAGGGGCGTCACCGGGGAGCTGTTTTTT.

The chain combines TRBV7-3 with TRBJ1-2; D gene unclear. The length of the CDR3 is 12 residues. The ends were cut back, 5 bases at V and 5 bases at J, with 9 bases in the middle. Germline assignment: CDR1 SGHTA and CDR2 FQGTGA. CDR3 bases: TGTGCCAGCAGCCCGGACGGATATGGCTACACCTTC. Its protein product is CASSPDGYGYTF.

The chain is built from TRBV6-5 and TRBJ1-2, with D unresolved. Germline V gives CDR1 MNHEY, CDR2 SVGAGI. CDR3 length: 16 amino acids. Trimming shortened V by 6 bases and J by 8 bases, and 25 bases separated the two germline ends. The CDR3 DNA reads TGTGCCAGCAGGTCTTCCGGGTCCCTCCCCGAGCGGGGCTACACCTTC. Translated, it gives CASRSSGSLPERGYTF.

The rearrangement joins TRBV6-6 to TRBJ2-1; D possibly matches TRBD1 or TRBD2 (6 bases each). Trimming took off 4 bases at V and 6 bases at J, with 16 bases between the two ends. CDR3 length: 15 residues. Germline V gene sequence: CDR1 MNHNY, CDR2 SVGAGI (reference sequence). As DNA, the CDR3 is TGTGCCAGCAGTTCCCCTCGGGGGCGAGGCAATGAGCAGTTCTTC. Translating gives CASSSPRGRGNEQFF.

The genes are TRBV6-5 and TRBJ2-7; 8 positions match TRBD1. Germline CDR1 is MNHEY and CDR2 is SVGAGI. CDR3 length equals 14 residues. Losses at the gene ends were 0 bases for V and 3 bases for J; bases not matched to a gene: 1. The CDR3 coding sequence is TGTGCCAGCAGTTACTCTGACAGGGGCTACGAGCAGTACTTC. Translating gives CASSYSDRGYEQYF.